A single sample is the source of the 19 T cell receptor beta chains below, sequenced in a study of shared clonotypes between healthy human individuals. The method was immunoSEQ multiplex PCR; TCRdb's version includes in-frame clones alone and lacks a portion of them. The table lists approximately 1,000,000 clones, approximately 77% of them singletons, with roughly 0.9% in the top ten. Sequences were obtained from memory CD4+ T cells from PBMCs. Subset specified: CD45RA-negative fraction. These TCRs come from a man aged 18 to 35 in good health. Some clones in this sample may be carry-over from other donors' samples.

The rearrangement links TRBV4-2 to TRBJ1-1; 9 nucleotides line up with TRBD1. V trimming: 1 base; J trimming: 6 bases; junction bases outside the gene matches: 12. CDR1 is LGHNA, CDR2 YNFKEQ, per germline. The CDR3 extends over 17 amino acids. Here the CDR3 DNA reads TGTGCCAGCAGCCAAGTAACAGGGGGCAAAAGTCGGTCTGAAGCTTTCTTT. Translated: CASSQVTGGKSRSEAFF.

This chain joins TRBV30 and TRBJ1-1, with D possibly being TRBD1 (6 bases). This CDR3 region has 12 residues. Trimming removed 5 bases at V and 10 bases at J, with 17 bases between. CDR1 and CDR2 from the germline V gene are GTSNPN and SVGIG (reference sequence). CDR3 region: CAWYREGTGAFF. Written as DNA, the CDR3 is TGTGCCTGGTACAGGGAAGGGACGGGAGCTTTCTTT.

On this clone: No conserved phenylalanine or tryptophan is present at the end of the CDR3, so a read error is the likely explanation. It is unclear where the CDR3 begins or ends on the DNA, so no DNA is shown, and the CDR3 is as TCRdb lists it. V and J are TRBV11-1 and TRBJ1-1; TRBD1, the table's D call, lacks a check against the DNA. Germline loops: CDR1 SGHAT, CDR2 FQDESV (reference sequence). The CDR3 spans 13 residues, counting both ends. CDR3 residues: CASSQDRNTEAFS.

The genes are TRBV28 and TRBJ2-4; D tentatively reads TRBD1 or TRBD2 (5 bases each). Per germline, CDR1 MDHEN and CDR2 SYDVKM. The CDR3 consists of 15 residues. V was shortened by 2 bases and J by 8 bases, with 16 bases between the two germline ends. Here the CDR3 DNA reads TGTGCCAGCAGTTTACTAGCCTCCGTGGGGGACATTCAGTACTTC. Amino acids: CASSLLASVGDIQYF.

In its sample, this clone was seen a few times. DNA of the CDR3: TGTGCCAGTACAAGGGTTAATCAGCCCCAGCATTTT. It specifies CASTRVNQPQHF. The chain carries TRBV28 and TRBJ1-5; D is ambiguous. CDR3 size: 12 residues. Looked up from germline, CDR1 is MDHEN and CDR2 is SYDVKM. Trimming took 9 bases from V and 4 from J, leaving 10 bases between them.

This clone turned up a few times. Other DNA sequences in this specimen translate into the identical CDR3. The V and J genes are TRBV29-1 and TRBJ1-1; 8 bases fit TRBD1. Trimming removed 4 bases from V and 2 bases from J; junction bases left unmatched: 3. The CDR3 has 13 amino acids. Germline CDR1 and CDR2: SQVTM and ANQGSEA. CDR3: CSVGQGRNTEAFF. The CDR3 region has the DNA TGCAGCGTTGGACAGGGGAGAAACACTGAAGCTTTCTTT. Full variable domain (rest looked up from reference TRBV29-1 and TRBJ1-1): SAVISQKPSRDICQRGTSLTIQCQVDSQVTMMFWYRQQPGQSLTLIATANQGSEATYESGFVIDKFPISRPNLTFSTLTVSNMSPEDSSIYLCSVGQGRNTEAFFGQGTRLTVV.

The chain links TRBV27 to TRBJ1-5; D is undetermined. Trimming stripped 0 bases from V and 4 bases from J, with 10 bases between. CDR3 length: 15 amino acids. CDR1 is MNHEY, CDR2 SMNVEV, per germline (reference sequence). The CDR3 nucleotides read TGTGCCAGCAGTTTATCGATCGTTGGGAATCAGCCCCAGCATTTT. Translation: CASSLSIVGNQPQHF.

The V gene is TRBV9, the J gene TRBJ1-2; D might be TRBD1 (5 bases). Germline-derived CDR1 and CDR2 are SGDLS and YYNGEE. V shed 7 bases and J shed 2 bases, with 15 bases lying between them. The CDR3 totals 14 residues. The CDR3 DNA reads TGTGCCAGCGGGCGGGCAGGGCTAAACTATGGCTACACCTTC. Its protein product is CASGRAGLNYGYTF.

The chain combines TRBV4-3 with TRBJ1-2, with TRBD1 identical over 8 bases. Germline CDR1 is LGHNA and CDR2 is YSLEER. Germline trimming cut 4 bases from V and 5 bases from J; bases unmatched to any gene: 6. CDR3 length: 14 amino acids. The CDR3 DNA reads TGCGCCAGCAGCCCCCACAGGGGGGAGTATGGCTACACCTTC. It specifies CASSPHRGEYGYTF.

This clone appeared a single time. The chain joins TRBV29-1 to TRBJ2-7; no clear D. Looked up from germline, CDR1 is SQVTM and CDR2 is ANQGSEA. The CDR3 consists of 12 residues. V was trimmed by 3 bases and J by 7 bases, leaving 13 bases between them. This CDR3 reads CSVDSTSGEQYF. Here the CDR3 DNA reads TGCAGCGTTGACAGCACCTCCGGTGAGCAGTACTTC.

This chain connects TRBV4-2 to TRBJ1-1; maybe TRBD1 (5 bases). V shed 4 bases and J shed 1 base, with 16 bases lying between them. This CDR3 spans 16 amino acids. Per germline, CDR1 LGHNA and CDR2 YNFKEQ. In DNA, the CDR3 is TGTGCCAGCAGCCGGATTGGGGGAGGCCGGAACACTGAAGCTTTCTTT. Translation gives CASSRIGGGRNTEAFF.

There are a few counts of this clone. This chain links TRBV2 with TRBJ1-1, with D possibly TRBD1 on 5 matching bases. Germline V CDR1 and CDR2: SNHLY, FYNNEI. With 6 bases removed from V and 0 bases from J, the gap between germline ends came to 14 bases. The CDR3 loop spans 15 amino acids. The CDR3 coding sequence is TGTGCCAGCAGCGCAGGACACTTGATGAACACTGAAGCTTTCTTT. The encoded protein is CASSAGHLMNTEAFF. Full variable domain (outside the CDR3, taken from reference TRBV2 and TRBJ1-1): EPEVTQTPSHQVTQMGQEVILRCVPISNHLYFYWYRQILGQKVEFLVSFYNNEISEKSEIFDDQFSVERPDGSNFTLKIRSTKLEDSAMYFCASSAGHLMNTEAFFGQGTRLTVV.

Of note for this clone: This CDR3 is also generated by other DNA sequences in the sample. The chain employs TRBV2 and TRBJ2-2; D perhaps matches TRBD2 (5 bases). With 2 bases removed from V and 4 bases from J, the gap between germline ends came to 5 bases. The CDR3 has 13 residues. Germline loops: CDR1 SNHLY, CDR2 FYNNEI. This CDR3 is CASSERGTGELFF. In DNA form, the CDR3 reads TGTGCCAGCAGTGAACGGGGCACCGGGGAGCTGTTTTTT.

The chain uses TRBV19 and TRBJ2-7; D gene uncertain. This CDR3 has 13 amino acids. Germline CDR1 and CDR2: LNHDA and SQIVND (reference sequence). V lost 5 bases, J lost 1 base, and 9 bases lay in between. The CDR3 protein is CASSDRASYEQYF. The CDR3, as DNA: TGTGCCAGTAGTGACCGGGCTTCCTACGAGCAGTACTTC.

The chain has TRBV18 and TRBJ2-7, with a tentative D call TRBD1 (5 bases). Germline assignment: CDR1 KGHSH and CDR2 LQKENI. Between the trimmed V and J ends, which lost 5 bases and 3 bases, there was a span of 14 bases. The length of the CDR3 is 14 residues. DNA for the CDR3: TGTGCCAGCTCAGATGGACAACCTATCTACGAGCAGTACTTC. Translated: CASSDGQPIYEQYF.

V gene TRBV20-1 combines with J gene TRBJ2-7; D is unclear. V gave up 4 bases and J gave up 3 bases, with 4 bases separating them. CDR3 length: 10 amino acids. The V gene's germline CDR1 is DFQATT and CDR2 SNEGSKA (reference sequence). CDR3 loop: CSAIYYEQYF. The CDR3 nucleotides read TGCAGTGCTATTTACTACGAGCAGTACTTC.

This clone has at least ten counts. The V gene is TRBV2, the J gene TRBJ1-5; no definite D call. Trimming took off 7 bases at V and 1 base at J, with 5 bases between the two ends. This CDR3 spans 12 amino acids. CDR1 SNHLY and CDR2 FYNNEI come from the germline V gene. The chain's CDR3 is CASKWSNQPQHF. CDR3 coding DNA: TGTGCCAGCAAATGGAGCAATCAGCCCCAGCATTTT.

The V call is TRBV5-8, the J call TRBJ2-1, with 8 bases aligning to TRBD2. Germline values: CDR1 SGHTS, CDR2 YDEGEE. CDR3 length: 17 residues. J lost 2 bases, V lost 0 bases, and 7 bases had no gene match. The CDR3, as DNA: TGTGCCAGCAGCTTGGATCCCCGGCGGGAGGCCTACAATGAGCAGTTCTTC. This encodes CASSLDPRREAYNEQFF.

The chain uses TRBV11-3 and TRBJ2-1, with 7 bases matching TRBD2. The CDR3 length is 16 residues. J lost 6 bases, V lost 1 base, and 9 bases had no gene match. From germline, CDR1 is SGHNT and CDR2 YENEEA. The CDR3 region has the DNA TGTGCCAGCAGCTTAGGCTCCGGCGGGAGACGCAATGAGCAGTTCTTC. Amino acids: CASSLGSGGRRNEQFF.